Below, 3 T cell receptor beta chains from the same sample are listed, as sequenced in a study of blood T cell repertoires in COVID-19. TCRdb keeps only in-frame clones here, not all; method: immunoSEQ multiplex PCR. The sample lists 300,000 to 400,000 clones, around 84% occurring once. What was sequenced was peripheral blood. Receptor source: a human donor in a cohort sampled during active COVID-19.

CDR3 DNA: TGTGCCTGGAGTGTACGTAGCAGACCACAAGAGACCCAGTACTTC. It is translated as CAWSVRSRPQETQYF. This rearrangement joins TRBV30 to TRBJ2-5; D remains ambiguous. CDR1 is GTSNPN and CDR2 is SVGIG in the germline V gene (reference sequence). The CDR3 sequence is 15 residues long. V lost 0 bases and J 2 bases, leaving 13 bases between the germline ends.

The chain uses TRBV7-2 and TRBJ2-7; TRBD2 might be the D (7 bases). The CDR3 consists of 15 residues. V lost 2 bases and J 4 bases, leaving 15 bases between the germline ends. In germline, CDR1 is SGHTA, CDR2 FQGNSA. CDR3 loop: CASSLQTGGGYEQYF. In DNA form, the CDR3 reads TGTGCCAGCAGCTTACAGACGGGGGGCGGGTACGAGCAGTACTTC.

Here the CDR3 reads CASRTSGGRNTEAFF. Written as DNA, the CDR3 is TGTGCCAGTAGAACATCGGGGGGGCGGAACACTGAAGCTTTCTTT. The V gene is TRBV19, the J gene TRBJ1-1, with TRBD1 as a possible D gene (6 bases). The V gene's germline CDR1 is LNHDA and CDR2 SQIVND (reference sequence). The CDR3 sequence is 15 residues long. The V gene lost 6 bases and the J gene lost 1 base, with 15 bases spanning the gap.